The 31 T cell receptor beta chains presented below share a single source sample, sequenced in a study of OX40 agonist ivuxolimab in advanced cancers. Sequenced by immunoSEQ multiplex PCR; TCRdb stores in-frame clones only, minus some. The sample carries about 55,000 clones, around three quarters recorded once. The sequencing used CD4+ or CD8+ T cells sorted from blood, collected in a trial of the OX40 agonist ivuxolimab. The receptor set was obtained from an adult with an advanced solid tumor such as melanoma, head and neck, liver or kidney cancer.

The chain joins TRBV7-3 to TRBJ2-2; 15 bases match TRBD2. Germline CDR1 and CDR2: SGHTA and FQGTGA. The CDR3 is 19 residues long. Trimming at V came to 4 bases and at J to 1 base, leaving 7 bases not matched to a gene. CDR3: CASSSKGLAGGGNTGELFF. The CDR3 DNA is TGTGCCAGCAGCTCAAAAGGACTAGCGGGAGGGGGGAACACCGGGGAGCTGTTTTTT.

The V call is TRBV18, the J call TRBJ2-5; TRBD1 matches at 7 bases. V shed 5 bases and J 3 bases; nucleotides not matched to a gene: 3. CDR3 length: 13 amino acids. Germline CDR1 and CDR2: KGHSH and LQKENI. CDR3 sequence: CASSYTGEETQYF. CDR3 bases: TGTGCCAGCTCATACACAGGGGAAGAGACCCAGTACTTC.

This clone was picked up a small number of times. CDR3 DNA sequence: TGTGCCAGCAGCTTAGCGGGAAACAGGGGGAAAGGAAATCAGCCCCAGCATTTT. Protein product: CASSLAGNRGKGNQPQHF. This sequence joins TRBV7-2 and TRBJ1-5, with TRBD1 matching 8 bases. CDR3 length: 18 residues. Looked up from germline, CDR1 is SGHTA and CDR2 is FQGNSA. V shed 0 bases and J 4 bases; nucleotides not matched to a gene: 11.

This rearrangement joins TRBV21-1 to TRBJ2-5; the table names TRBD2, a call not compared with the DNA. TRBV21-1 is marked as a pseudogene. The CDR3 loop spans 13 amino acids. CDR3 sequence (DNA): TGTGCCAGCAGCTTTTTCGGGGGAGAGACCCAGTACTTC. This translates into CASSFFGGETQYF.

This chain connects TRBV5-4 to TRBJ1-5; D uncertain. The CDR3 runs to 12 residues. The V end lost 4 bases, the J end lost 7 bases, and 9 bases lay between the germline ends. The germline CDR1 and CDR2 sequences are SGHNT and YYREEE (reference sequence). The CDR3 DNA is TGTGCCAGCAGCATCGACGACCAGCCCCAGCATTTT. Translation: CASSIDDQPQHF.

The chain's CDR3 is CATSRDLGADEKLFF. CDR3 sequence (DNA): TGTGCCACCAGCAGAGATTTGGGGGCGGATGAAAAACTGTTTTTT. The chain joins TRBV15 to TRBJ1-4; D is possibly TRBD1 (6 bases). Germline CDR1 reads LNHNV; CDR2 reads YYDKDF (reference sequence). This CDR3 region has 15 residues. Trimming left V 0 bases short and J 6 bases short, with 11 bases between.

This chain joins TRBV18 and TRBJ2-7, with a tentative D call TRBD2 (5 bases). This CDR3 has 14 residues. With 4 bases removed from V and 5 bases from J, the gap between germline ends came to 15 bases. Germline V gene sequence: CDR1 KGHSH, CDR2 LQKENI. The CDR3 coding sequence is TGTGCCAGCTCACTCGGGATAGGAAGAGACGAGCAGTACTTC. It specifies CASSLGIGRDEQYF.

The rearrangement joins TRBV6-1 to TRBJ2-2, with D perhaps TRBD2 (6 bases). The V gene lost 10 bases and the J gene lost 5 bases, with 14 bases spanning the gap. Germline CDR1 and CDR2: MNHNS and SASEGT. The CDR3 length is 13 residues. This CDR3 is CATAAGITGELFF. The CDR3 region has the DNA TGTGCCACCGCGGCGGGGATTACCGGGGAGCTGTTTTTT.

A few counts support this clone. The chain carries TRBV6-5 and TRBJ1-5; D is perhaps TRBD1 (5 bases). CDR3 length: 14 residues. In germline, CDR1 is MNHEY, CDR2 SVGAGI. Trimming pared 5 bases from V and 3 bases from J, leaving 11 bases between. The CDR3 DNA sequence: TGTGCCAGCAGTCGCATAGGGGACAATCAGCCCCAGCATTTT. Its translation: CASSRIGDNQPQHF.

The chain is built from TRBV18 and TRBJ1-6, with D maybe TRBD1 (5 bases). The CDR3 loop spans 15 amino acids. The V end lost 5 bases, the J end lost 4 bases, and 12 bases lay between the germline ends. Germline CDR1 KGHSH, CDR2 LQKENI. In nucleotides, the CDR3 is TGTGCCAGCTCAGCAGACAGCGGGTATAATTCACCCCTCCACTTT. Amino acid sequence: CASSADSGYNSPLHF.

The genes are TRBV12-5 and TRBJ2-1; TRBD2 agrees at 9 bases. The germline V gene has CDR1 LGHNT and CDR2 FRNRAP. The CDR3 is 15 amino acids. V shed 5 bases, J shed 1 base, and the junction held 3 bases outside the gene matches. CDR3 amino acids: CASGPGLASYNEQFF. The CDR3 DNA reads TGTGCTAGTGGTCCTGGACTAGCGTCCTACAATGAGCAGTTCTTC.

This clone is a singleton in its sample. V gene TRBV5-5 combines with J gene TRBJ1-1; tentative D call: TRBD1 (6 bases). CDR1 SGHKS and CDR2 YYEKEE come from the germline V gene (reference sequence). The CDR3 loop spans 15 amino acids. The ends were cut back, 4 bases at V and 0 bases at J, with 13 bases in the middle. CDR3 loop: CASSLGGSLNTEAFF. The CDR3 DNA reads as TGTGCCAGCAGCCTAGGGGGGTCTCTGAACACTGAAGCTTTCTTT.

This chain connects TRBV4-3 to TRBJ2-5; 10 bases fit TRBD2. Germline V gives CDR1 LGHNA, CDR2 YSLEER. The CDR3 runs 17 residues. V gave up 2 bases and J gave up 1 base; unmatched junction bases: 7. This CDR3 reads CASSQNPGLATQETQYF. The CDR3 DNA sequence: TGCGCCAGCAGCCAAAACCCGGGACTAGCGACCCAAGAGACCCAGTACTTC.

The chain has TRBV11-3 and TRBJ2-3; 12 nucleotides agree with TRBD2. The trim removed 6 bases at V and 6 bases at J, leaving 10 bases unmatched. The CDR3 is 16 amino acids. Germline V lookup: CDR1 SGHNT, CDR2 YENEEA. CDR3 residues: CASRLTSGGSPDTQYF. Written as DNA, the CDR3 is TGTGCCAGCAGATTAACTAGCGGGGGGTCCCCGGATACGCAGTATTTT.

J is TRBJ1-2 and V is TRBV6-5; D call uncertain. CDR3 size: 13 residues. Germline V gene data show CDR1 as MNHEY and CDR2 as SVGAGI. Trimming removed 8 bases from V and 14 bases from J, with 24 bases in between. This CDR3 is CASGRTDLYVGTF. The CDR3 bases are TGTGCCAGCGGCAGGACGGACCTTTATGTTGGAACCTTC.

J is TRBJ1-5 and V is TRBV5-1, with D tentatively TRBD1 (5 bases). V was clipped by 0 bases and J by 0 bases, with 7 bases between them. The CDR3 length is 15 residues. Germline V gives CDR1 SGHRS, CDR2 YFSETQ. The CDR3 DNA is TGCGCCAGCAGCTTGGGGACACCTAGCAATCAGCCCCAGCATTTT. This sequence encodes CASSLGTPSNQPQHF.

The CDR3 region has the DNA TGTGCCAGCTCACCCCCCGGAGGGAGAAACGACGAGCAGTACTTC. Translation gives CASSPPGGRNDEQYF. The chain is built from TRBV18 and TRBJ2-7, with D perhaps matching TRBD2 (6 bases). From germline, CDR1 is KGHSH and CDR2 LQKENI. This CDR3 is 15 amino acids long. Trimming shortened V by 3 bases and J by 5 bases, and 17 bases separated the two germline ends.

The J gene is TRBJ1-1, the V gene TRBV6-1; possibly TRBD1 for D (6 bases). This CDR3 is built from 16 residues. Germline loops: CDR1 MNHNS, CDR2 SASEGT. V lost 0 bases and J lost 5, with 16 bases in between. This CDR3 is CASSEASGGGGTEAFF. The CDR3 coding sequence is TGTGCCAGCAGTGAAGCGTCGGGAGGGGGAGGAACTGAAGCTTTCTTT.

To note about this clone: In the same sample, other DNA sequences code for this CDR3. The chain has TRBV28 and TRBJ1-2; no reliable D call. Trimming stripped 2 bases from V and 0 bases from J, with 1 base between. The germline CDR1 and CDR2 sequences are MDHEN and SYDVKM. The CDR3 runs 12 residues. CDR3 in amino acids: CASSLPNYGYTF. CDR3 bases: TGTGCCAGCAGTTTACCTAACTATGGCTACACCTTC.

The rearrangement links TRBV19 to TRBJ1-1; weak D call: TRBD1 (5 bases). Per the germline V gene, CDR1 is LNHDA and CDR2 is SQIVND (reference sequence). The CDR3 has 15 residues. The V and J ends lost 7 bases and 2 bases respectively, with 17 bases between them. The CDR3: CASMPAGQGNTEAFF. In nucleotides, the CDR3 is TGTGCCAGTATGCCGGCCGGGCAGGGCAACACTGAAGCTTTCTTT.

The count of this clone is one. This sequence joins TRBV21-1 and TRBJ2-1. TRBV21-1 is recorded as a pseudogene. The length of the CDR3 is 16 residues. In nucleotides, the CDR3 is TGTGCCAGCAGCCACGTAATGGGGGTCTCCTACAATGAGCAGTTCTTC. The encoded protein is CASSHVMGVSYNEQFF.

This sequence joins TRBV18 and TRBJ2-7; 9 bases are shared with TRBD1. The CDR3 has 16 amino acids. CDR1 KGHSH and CDR2 LQKENI come from the germline V gene. V lost 1 base to trimming and J lost 0 bases; unmatched junction nucleotides: 4. This chain's CDR3 is CASSPLGQGFSYEQYF. The CDR3 bases are TGTGCCAGCTCACCACTGGGACAGGGCTTCTCCTACGAGCAGTACTTC.

This clone has a single count. V is TRBV4-3 and J is TRBJ2-7; D is uncertain. Germline CDR1 and CDR2: LGHNA and YSLEER. CDR3 length: 15 amino acids. The V end lost 1 base, the J end lost 1 base, and 11 bases lay between the germline ends. The CDR3 DNA reads as TGCGCCAGCAGCCAAGCTCCCGGACCTTCCTACGAGCAGTACTTC. Its protein is CASSQAPGPSYEQYF.

V usage is TRBV12-1 and J usage is TRBJ1-5. TRBV12-1 is marked as a pseudogene. The CDR3 runs 17 residues. Written as DNA, the CDR3 is TGTGCCACTGACTCCGGGGTAACTTACAATAGCAATCAGCCCCAGCATTTT. Protein sequence: CATDSGVTYNSNQPQHF.

The chain couples TRBV13 to TRBJ1-2, with 7 bases fitting TRBD1. The germline V gene has CDR1 PRHDT and CDR2 FYEKMQ (reference sequence). The CDR3 is made up of 14 amino acids. Trimming at V came to 0 bases and at J to 8 bases, leaving 6 bases not matched to a gene. The CDR3 DNA reads as TGTGCCAGCAGCTTAGGCCGGGCAGGGGGAGGCTACACCTTC. Protein: CASSLGRAGGGYTF. The whole variable domain, filled in from reference TRBV13 and TRBJ1-2, reads AAGVIQSPRHLIKEKRETATLKCYPIPRHDTVYWYQQGPGQDPQFLISFYEKMQSDKGSIPDRFSAQQFSDYHSELNMSSLELGDSALYFCASSLGRAGGGYTFGSGTRLTVV.

The chain is built from TRBV4-1 and TRBJ2-2; TRBD2 agrees at 12 bases. Germline assignment: CDR1 MGHRA and CDR2 YSYEKL. This CDR3 has 16 residues. The ends lost 1 base at V and 6 bases at J; junction bases unmatched: 3. The CDR3 protein is CASSQGLAGVAGELFF. CDR3 DNA sequence: TGCGCCAGCAGCCAAGGACTAGCGGGGGTGGCCGGGGAGCTGTTTTTT.

V and J are TRBV4-1 and TRBJ2-3, with D perhaps matching TRBD1 or TRBD2 (5 bases each). The V gene lost 1 base and the J gene lost 6 bases, with 11 bases spanning the gap. In germline, CDR1 is MGHRA, CDR2 YSYEKL. The CDR3 extends over 14 amino acids. CDR3 DNA sequence: TGCGCCAGCAGCCAAGGTGGGACGGCGGATACGCAGTATTTT. This encodes CASSQGGTADTQYF.

The chain uses TRBV4-1 and TRBJ1-5; D possibly corresponds to TRBD1 (5 bases). From germline, CDR1 is MGHRA and CDR2 YSYEKL. CDR3 length equals 14 residues. Trimming took off 0 bases at V and 5 bases at J, with 8 bases between the two ends. This CDR3 is CASSQDREDQPQHF. In DNA form, the CDR3 reads TGCGCCAGCAGCCAAGACAGGGAGGATCAGCCCCAGCATTTT.

The chain is built from TRBV15 and TRBJ2-5; D assignment may be TRBD1 or TRBD2 (6 bases each). The CDR3 extends over 18 amino acids. Per the germline V gene, CDR1 is LNHNV and CDR2 is YYDKDF (reference sequence). V shed 0 bases and J shed 1 base, with 18 bases lying between them. Here the CDR3 reads CATSRDPPRGQPQETQYF. The CDR3 bases are TGTGCCACCAGCAGAGATCCACCGCGGGGACAACCCCAAGAGACCCAGTACTTC.

V and J are TRBV2 and TRBJ2-2; D remains ambiguous. Germline loops: CDR1 SNHLY, CDR2 FYNNEI. Trimming removed 2 bases from V and 0 bases from J, with 7 bases in between. This CDR3 region has 15 residues. The CDR3 region is CASSEQSTNTGELFF. The CDR3 DNA is TGTGCCAGCAGTGAACAGAGTACGAACACCGGGGAGCTGTTTTTT.

The chain links TRBV7-2 to TRBJ1-5, with 8 bases that match TRBD1. The ends lost 5 bases at V and 2 bases at J; junction bases unmatched: 5. CDR3 length: 15 amino acids. The V gene's germline CDR1 is SGHTA and CDR2 FQGNSA. The CDR3 DNA follows: TGTGCCAGCAGCCGACAGGGGATGGGCAATCAGCCCCAGCATTTT. It encodes CASSRQGMGNQPQHF.